This entry describes one T cell receptor (beta chain). The data were taken from a study of blood T cell repertoires in COVID-19. Overall study context: Acute and convalescent COVID-19 samples came from the United States, Italy and Spain. The analysed material was cDNA or gDNA that came from T cells, B-cell-depleted T cells, or PBMCs.

Clones were sequenced by immunoSEQ multiplex PCR, and TCRdb holds only the in-frame ones, with some missing. The data show over 60,000 clones, 82% seen once. V dropped 2 bases and J dropped 8; count of bases not matched to a gene: 2. The CDR3 sequence is 13 residues long. Germline V gives CDR1 ENHRY, CDR2 SYGVKD. Material for sequencing was peripheral blood. The V and J genes are TRBV10-3 and TRBJ2-1, with TRBD2 identical over 8 bases. The receptor was derived from a woman of 80 years or more with acute or convalescent COVID-19. CDR3 sequence: CAISEGREDEQFF. CDR3 DNA sequence: TGTGCCATCAGTGAGGGGCGGGAGGATGAGCAGTTCTTC.